This record concerns one T cell receptor beta chain sequence. This record belongs to a study of blood T cell repertoires in COVID-19. Produced via immunoSEQ multiplex PCR; TCRdb's table is partial and in-frame only. Counted here are fewer than 350,000 clones, around 87% occurring once; the ten biggest clones make up about 1.5%. The receptor was derived from a young woman with acute COVID-19. The specimen was PBMCs or T cells enriched from blood (not recorded which).

CDR3 sequence (DNA): TGTGCCACCAGCCGCCGGCGGACAGGGGGAACGAATCAGCCCCAGCATTTT. It is translated as CATSRRRTGGTNQPQHF. The chain employs TRBV15 and TRBJ1-5, with 10 bases that match TRBD1. The CDR3 is 17 amino acids. CDR1 is LNHNV, CDR2 YYDKDF, per germline (reference sequence). The junction had 11 bases not matched to a gene; V was cut back by 5 bases and J by 4 bases. Drawing the rest from reference TRBV15 and TRBJ1-5, the complete variable domain is DAMVIQNPRYQVTQFGKPVTLSCSQTLNHNVMYWYQQKSSQAPKLLFHYYDKDFNNEADTPDNFQSRRPNTSFCFLDIRSPGLGDTAMYLCATSRRRTGGTNQPQHFGDGTRLSIL.